This T cell receptor (beta chain) stems from a study of cytomegalovirus exposure and HLA in healthy donors (dated 2017 in TCRdb). Broadly, across the study: An earlier analysis of approximately 550 of the donors reported 250 to 300 Gb of sequence data and around 110 million unique TCR beta sequences from about 200 million T cells. Across about 380 genotyped donors of the cohort, an average of roughly 200,000 unique TCR beta nucleotide sequences per donor were sequenced, and roughly 20% of those sequences were non-productive. Both class I and class II loci were covered by HLA typing, at four-digit resolution. Roughly 300 gigabases of sequencing data and approximately 93 million unique TCR sequences were included in an early release covering over 600 HLA-typed donors. The study aimed to test whether cataloging public T cell receptors could reveal signatures of past pathogen exposure. The genetic ancestry cluster associated with self-reported Caucasian donors included 70% to 85% of the roughly 400 genotyped donors. Using immunosequencing, the study profiled T cell repertoires from 640 or so subjects and related those repertoires to cytomegalovirus serostatus. Because of strong linkage in the cohort, roughly five DR-DQ haplotypes were treated as single units for association and clustering. An earlier analysis of some 600 of the donors applied high-throughput TCR beta sequencing to assess whether each TCR beta V gene segment acted as functional or pseudogenic. High-throughput TCR immunosequencing, statistical association of individual TCRs with disease status, and machine learning were combined to predict cytomegalovirus infection status. In addition to the first cohort of roughly 670 subjects, a separate validation cohort of approximately 130 different subjects was used. Donor age, sex, ethnicity and CMV serostatus were collected together with the repertoire data. In a later analysis, previously published TCR beta repertoires from 666 donors were re-analyzed and high-resolution HLA genotyping was added so that TCR occurrence patterns could be studied. Genome-wide SNP genotypes for about 55% of the roughly 670 donors were used in a later genetic analysis, which treated that subset as a discovery cohort. The number of typed donors differed by locus: about 629-640 for A, B, C, DRB1 and DQB1; 500 to 550 for DQA1; over 600 for DPA1; and around 490 for DPB1. All discovery cohort repertoires had been generated using a single sequencing platform. Rather than drawing on any new phenotypic data, the later analysis identified candidate immune exposures from TCR beta sequences and the way those sequences occurred across donors.

To prepare the library, the immunoSEQ multiplex PCR assay was applied. A mixture of 60 forward primers for TCR Vbeta segments and 13 reverse primers for TCR Jbeta segments was used in the multiplex PCR. Amplification of the CDR3 region of rearranged TCR beta genes was performed with a multiplex PCR assay on genomic DNA. The Illumina HiSeq System was used to sequence the amplified TCR beta libraries as 87-base-pair reads. The source study handled its data this way. In a later analysis, tens of millions of unique TCR beta chains were counted across the 666 repertoires, and roughly 11 million of these chains were shared by at least two donors. A nearest-neighbor algorithm error-corrected the raw reads and collapsed the reads into unique sequences, merging closely related sequences to remove PCR and sequencing errors. To assign V, D and J gene segments, CDR3 sequences were aligned to IMGT reference sequences. For a sequence to be retained, a match of at least six nucleotides was required to both a V gene segment and a J gene segment. Rearrangements were called productive when the CDR3 lacked stop codons and stayed in frame with V and J; all others were non-productive. Following IMGT convention, CDR3 was defined as the stretch from the second conserved V-encoded cysteine to the conserved J-encoded phenylalanine. Sequences without an unambiguous match to a single V gene segment were excluded from the earlier analysis of about 600 of the donors. In an earlier analysis of 450 to 700 of the donors, V segments were called functional above 56.7% productive rearrangements and were called segregating when the between-donor standard deviation exceeded 5%. A statistical classification framework was developed to diagnose cytomegalovirus status using the catalog of TCR beta chain sequences. In a later analysis, V and J genes were assigned by comparing TCR nucleotide sequences against IMGT/GENE-DB human TR gene sequences. A later analysis assigned CDR3 sequences and most-parsimonious VDJ recombination scenarios with the TCRdist pipeline. In a later analysis, each TCR beta chain was defined by its CDR3 amino acid sequence together with its V-gene family, and reads lacking a unique V-gene family were excluded. In a later analysis, approximately 590 highly shared, low-generation-probability nucleotide sequences were removed to address suspected cross-contamination and a sequencing artifact. A later analysis calculated a clonal expansion index for each public chain from normalized within-repertoire ranks of inferred template counts. A later analysis computed generation probabilities with a VDJ recombination model fitted to out-of-frame rearrangements, and checked the results against IGoR. In a later analysis, hypergeometric tests were used to score TCR-TCR, TCR-HLA and TCR-CMV co-occurrence, with a repertoire-size bias correction applied to TCR pairs. To estimate false discovery rates, a later analysis permuted the HLA or CMV assignments 20 times. In a later analysis, co-occurring TCRs were grouped with DBSCAN, and TCRdist sequence similarity was added when clustering was performed within HLA-allele-positive subsets. For co-occurrence clustering, repertoires with fewer than 30,000 or more than 120,000 public chains were excluded, along with 5 or 6 repertoires with anomalous nucleotide sharing. TCRdb retrieved this table from immuneACCESS and kept in-frame rearrangements only. Not all clones are present; in checked studies, unresolved V genes account for under half, and no reason is known for the remainder. The V and J calls and the clone size are those of that table, but D and trimming were determined from the DNA. In all, the sample holds about 140,000 clones, and more than 75% of those were seen once. The ten largest clones take up 1.8% of the sample.

Concerning this clone: The specificity of this receptor is unknown. No qualities accompany the bases; no much larger clone lies one base away.

The cohort was made up of about 670 healthy bone marrow donors. All cohort members were sampled while nominally healthy, although unrecorded immune exposures were likely present. The donor tested CMV seronegative and was one of the 352 seronegative cohort members. A peripheral blood sample was provided by each donor, and peripheral blood mononuclear cells were used for TCR beta sequencing. The Qiagen DNeasy Blood Extraction Kit was used to extract genomic DNA from the blood cell samples. Overall study outcomes, separate from this receptor: Most CMV-associated TCR beta chains appeared to be HLA-restricted in a later analysis, and the HLA associations seemed to be driven largely by CMV exposure. Immune exposure information for the cohort was limited to CMV serostatus. Linkage disequilibrium might explain the correlated functional status among segregating V segments, but an unknown experimental factor could not be excluded. In a later analysis, the rate of TCR association differed among HLA loci, with DRB1 alleles having the most associated TCRs and HLA-C alleles having the fewest. Because HLA typing was unavailable for some donors at each locus, only the typed subset was used in association tests. It was suggested by the authors that the approach could potentially be generalized to other disease states and immunological phenotypes. In this cohort, only TCR beta chains were sequenced, and detectable features were limited by the absence of alpha or paired-chain data. Strong co-occurrence of HLA alleles, especially DR and DQ, made assigning TCR associations to individual alleles difficult. An association between a missense DCLRE1C variant and V-gene and J-gene trimming of TCR beta chains was found in a later genetic analysis and replicated in an independent cohort. In a later analysis, HLA-associated TCR beta chains were found to be more clonally expanded and to have lower generation probabilities than equally common non-associated chains. A total of fewer than 200 TCR beta chains were listed by the study as associated with cytomegalovirus. The classifier was reported to diagnose cytomegalovirus status with high specificity and sensitivity in both the original cohort and the validation cohort. A further reported finding was that TCR beta sequences accurately predicted the HLA-A and HLA-B alleles for most subjects in the first cohort. The earlier analysis of approximately 540 of the donors excluded roughly 16 rarely observed V segments, including chromosome 9 orphons, because counts were too low. In a later genetic analysis, fewer N-insertions in productive TCRs were reported among donors in an Asian-associated ancestry cluster than the approximately 710-donor mean. An earlier analysis of 450 to 750 of the donors showed that most TCR beta V segments appeared in productive rearrangements either about 87% or about 30% of the time, which broadly matched IMGT annotations. Some IMGT-functional V segments, including TRBV6-2 and TRBV6-3, could not be distinguished by the 87-base-pair reads and were therefore excluded. A cluster of highly shared sequence variants was judged likely to be a technical artifact of the sequencing pipeline. According to a later analysis, parvovirus B19, influenza, CMV and Epstein-Barr virus appeared linked to several top co-occurrence clusters. In a later analysis, 15,000 to 20,000 TCR beta sequences were associated with specific HLA alleles at a false discovery rate of 0.05. Across donors, most TCR sequences were observed very rarely, whereas some public TCRs were present in many individuals. A few of the identified cytomegalovirus-associated TCR beta chains were confirmed in vitro to be specific for cytomegalovirus antigens. Sequencing depth was assumed to be roughly uniform across donors in the presence/absence analyses, though that assumption may not hold.

Including cysteine and phenylalanine, the CDR3 has 14 amino acids. This entry keeps only the CDR3 DNA: 42 bases, framed from base 1. The germline V gene yields LGHNT for CDR1 and FRNRAP for CDR2. V and J lose 2 bases and 6 bases, and a span of 13 bases separates them. Rearrangement joined TRBV12-5 to TRBJ2-5, with no confident D gene call. Material for sequencing was PBMCs. The TCR was taken from a man aged 35-49 years in good health and CMV-seronegative. The DNA sequence is TGTGCTAGTGGTTTGAACCGAGATACTAAGACCCAGTACTTC. The translation is CASGLNRDTKTQYF.